This entry lists 23 T cell receptor beta chains sequenced from one sample in a study of blood T cells in healthy people across ages. Primed by a sample-barcoded 5' primer and a J-beta primer mix, a second PCR proceeded for roughly 7 to 12 cycles. TCRdb recomputed calls from the 5' RACE reads with MiXCR, one row per CDR3 protein. The table includes around 1,600,000 distinct CDR3 sequences, approximately 39% detected once. Specimen: blood. The receptors stem from a woman younger than 30 in good health.

The chain joins TRBV7-8 to TRBJ2-3, with 8 bases aligning to TRBD2. This CDR3 spans 18 amino acids. J gave up 4 bases and V 6 bases, and 18 bases lay outside the gene matches. The germline CDR1 and CDR2 sequences are SGHVS and FQNEAQ. This CDR3 reads CASSSPPSRGGYSDTQYF. The CDR3, as DNA: TGTGCCAGCAGTTCCCCACCTTCTCGGGGGGGGTATTCAGATACGCAGTATTTT.

CDR3 protein: CASSPGKTSYEQYF. The DNA for the CDR3 is TGTGCCAGCTCACCTGGAAAGACCTCCTACGAGCAGTACTTC. The V gene is TRBV18, the J gene TRBJ2-7; no clear D. The CDR3 covers 14 residues. The germline V gene has CDR1 KGHSH and CDR2 LQKENI. V shed 3 bases and J shed 0 bases, with 9 bases lying between them.

The rearrangement uses TRBV7-2 and TRBJ2-4, with TRBD1 matching over 8 bases. This CDR3 comprises 18 residues. Germline-derived CDR1 and CDR2 are SGHTA and FQGNSA. Trimming at V came to 1 base and at J to 1 base, leaving 9 bases not matched to a gene. CDR3 DNA sequence: TGTGCCAGCAGCTTAGGAGGGTGGGGACAGGTGGCCAAAAACATTCAGTACTTC. This codes for CASSLGGWGQVAKNIQYF.

The chain links TRBV12-3 or TRBV12-4 to TRBJ1-2; 7 bases align to TRBD1. The CDR3 consists of 16 residues. The J segment lost 0 bases and the V segment lost 6 bases, leaving 10 bases of the junction unmatched. CDR3 residues: CASRTQGGRANYGYTF. In DNA, the CDR3 is TGTGCCAGCAGGACCCAGGGGGGGCGCGCTAACTATGGCTACACCTTC.

There are a few counts of this clonotype. The V gene is TRBV3-1, the J gene TRBJ2-7; D gene uncertain. In germline, CDR1 is LGHDT, CDR2 YNNKEL (reference sequence). The CDR3 extends over 13 amino acids. V was trimmed by 5 bases and J by 0 bases, leaving 8 bases between them. As DNA, the CDR3 is TGTGCCAGCAGCGAACTCAGCTCCTACGAGCAGTACTTC. It yields the protein CASSELSSYEQYF.

Ten or more counts support this clonotype. The chain couples TRBV5-5 to TRBJ2-3, with 11 bases aligning to TRBD2. Germline lookup yields CDR1 SGHKS and CDR2 YYEKEE (reference sequence). Trimming at V came to 4 bases and at J to 1 base, leaving 2 bases not matched to a gene. The CDR3 covers 15 residues. This chain's CDR3 is CASSTGLAGTDTQYF. The CDR3 nucleotides read TGTGCCAGCAGCACGGGACTAGCGGGCACAGATACGCAGTATTTT.

The rearrangement joins TRBV6-5 to TRBJ2-5; D may match TRBD1 or TRBD2 (5 bases each). With the DNA end fitting TRBJ2-7 better, the J assignment may be wrong. In germline, CDR1 is MNHEY, CDR2 SVGAGI. This CDR3 comprises 13 residues. The CDR3 DNA is TGTGCCAGCAGTTACGAGGGGTTATACGAGCAGTACTTC. Amino acids: CASSYEGLYEQYF.

The chain carries TRBV2 and TRBJ2-5, with a possible D match to TRBD1 (5 bases). CDR3 length: 14 amino acids. Germline V gives CDR1 SNHLY, CDR2 FYNNEI. The V end lost 2 bases, the J end lost 2 bases, and 9 bases lay between the germline ends. The CDR3 loop reads CASSELTGQETQYF. In DNA, the CDR3 is TGTGCCAGCAGTGAACTTACAGGTCAAGAGACCCAGTACTTC.

The genes are TRBV7-2 and TRBJ1-1; TRBD1 aligns across 9 bases. This CDR3 has 16 residues. J lost 4 bases, V lost 2 bases, and 8 bases had no gene match. Germline V CDR1 and CDR2: SGHTA, FQGNSA. CDR3 coding DNA: TGTGCCAGCAGCTTAAAGGGACAGGGAGTGGTCACTGAAGCTTTCTTT. Its translation is CASSLKGQGVVTEAFF.

The genes are TRBV6-6 and TRBJ1-5; 7 bases fit TRBD1. CDR3 length: 15 residues. The V gene's germline CDR1 is MNHNY and CDR2 SVGAGI (reference sequence). J gave up 3 bases and V 2 bases, and 4 bases lay outside the gene matches. CDR3 in amino acids: CASSYRQGFNQPQHF. The CDR3 nucleotides are TGTGCCAGCAGTTACCGACAGGGTTTCAATCAGCCCCAGCATTTT.

This clonotype was counted only a few times. V gene TRBV15 combines with J gene TRBJ2-3; weak D call: TRBD2 (7 bases). Trimming shortened V by 2 bases and J by 0 bases, and 21 bases separated the two germline ends. The germline V gene has CDR1 LNHNV and CDR2 YYDKDF (reference sequence). The CDR3 contains 19 residues. The CDR3 bases are TGTGCCACCAGCAGATCTCCGGGGGGCCTTAGATATAGCACAGATACGCAGTATTTT. It is translated as CATSRSPGGLRYSTDTQYF.

The chain combines TRBV7-2 with TRBJ2-7, with TRBD1 matching over 8 bases. The CDR3 totals 17 residues. With 0 bases clipped from V and 4 bases from J, the junction kept 11 bases outside the gene matches. Germline-derived CDR1 and CDR2 are SGHTA and FQGNSA. CDR3 loop: CASSLATQGAITYEQYF. The CDR3 region has the DNA TGTGCCAGCAGCTTAGCTACCCAGGGGGCGATAACTTACGAGCAGTACTTC.

This chain uses TRBV30 with TRBJ2-2; no clear D gene. Germline CDR1 reads GTSNPN; CDR2 reads SVGIG (reference sequence). This CDR3 is built from 13 residues. As DNA, the CDR3 is TGTGCTTTCTCGGGCCAGGCCACCGGGGAGCTGTTTTTT. Translated, it gives CAFSGQATGELFF.

This clonotype came up once. This chain connects TRBV10-3 to TRBJ2-5; tentatively, D is TRBD1 (5 bases). TRBJ2-7 explains the end of the DNA better; the J call may be wrong. Germline lookup yields CDR1 ENHRY and CDR2 SYGVKD. The CDR3 consists of 12 residues. The CDR3 nucleotides are TGTGCCATCAGTGAAGGGGTGAGCGAGCAGTACTTC. Its translation is CAISEGVSEQYF.

This clonotype was seen just once. This chain links TRBV21-1 with TRBJ2-5; the table's D call of TRBD1 was not tested on the DNA. The DNA end favors TRBJ2-7, so the J call may be wrong. TRBV21-1 is deemed a pseudogene. The CDR3 contains 15 residues. The CDR3 protein is CASSNYRGGVYEQYF. CDR3 DNA sequence: TGTGCCAGCAGCAATTACAGGGGCGGGGTCTACGAGCAGTACTTC.

The chain links TRBV7-3 to TRBJ2-3, with TRBD1 identical over 8 bases. Per the germline V gene, CDR1 is SGHTA and CDR2 is FQGTGA. Germline trimming cut 6 bases from V and 5 bases from J; bases unmatched to any gene: 13. CDR3 size: 16 residues. The CDR3 coding sequence is TGTGCCAGCAGTTTAGGAAGCAGGGGGCGGGGAGATACGCAGTATTTT. The encoded protein is CASSLGSRGRGDTQYF.

This clonotype showed up just a few times. This rearrangement joins TRBV2 to TRBJ1-2; D is undetermined. Germline V lookup: CDR1 SNHLY, CDR2 FYNNEI. V shed 5 bases and J shed 6 bases, with 16 bases lying between them. The CDR3 runs to 14 residues. This CDR3 reads CASSPFGSDDGYTF. The CDR3, as DNA: TGTGCCAGCAGTCCTTTTGGCAGCGACGATGGCTACACCTTC.

V gene TRBV6-2 or TRBV6-3 combines with J gene TRBJ2-1; D is unclear. Germline assignment: CDR1 MNHEY and CDR2 SVGEGT. The CDR3 loop spans 13 amino acids. Trimming took off 2 bases at V and 13 bases at J, with 15 bases between the two ends. CDR3 nucleotide sequence: TGTGCCAGCAGTTACCCTTTCACAGAGACCCAGTTCTTC. As protein: CASSYPFTETQFF.

DNA of the CDR3: TGCAGCGTAGAATCCCGGGACAGGGAAGAGACCCAGTTCTTC. Encoded protein: CSVESRDREETQFF. The rearrangement links TRBV29-1 to TRBJ2-1, with 9 bases fitting TRBD1. CDR3 length: 14 residues. The trim removed 6 bases at V and 13 bases at J, leaving 16 bases unmatched. Germline V gives CDR1 SQVTM, CDR2 ANQGSEA.

In regard to this clonotype: Being one base from a much bigger clone, this may be a read error. The chain combines TRBV12-3 or TRBV12-4 with TRBJ2-1; 9 bases fit TRBD2. This CDR3 is built from 15 residues. The CDR3: CAGSPRTSVYNEQFF. In DNA, the CDR3 is TGTGCCGGCAGTCCAAGGACTAGCGTCTACAATGAGCAGTTCTTC.

This clonotype occurred a few times. The genes are TRBV7-2 and TRBJ2-5; 7 bases agree with TRBD1. Germline CDR1 and CDR2: SGHTA and FQGNSA. The CDR3 runs to 15 residues. V was clipped by 1 base and J by 5 bases; unmatched bases: 7. CDR3 DNA: TGTGCCAGCAGCTTAGTGGCAGGGGGTGTTGAGACCCAGTACTTC. This sequence encodes CASSLVAGGVETQYF.

On this clonotype: The junction differs from germline at one of its ends, possibly a read error. This sequence joins TRBV7-9 and TRBJ1-1; possibly TRBD1 for D (6 bases). The CDR3 has 12 amino acids. CDR1 and CDR2 from the germline V gene are SEHNR and FQNEAQ (reference sequence). CDR3 amino acids: CAGRGWDTEAFF. In DNA form, the CDR3 reads TGTGCCGGCAGGGGATGGGACACTGAAGCTTTCTTT.

Worth noting for this clonotype: A single base separates this from a much larger clone, so it may be a read error. The genes are TRBV7-9 and TRBJ1-6; D possibly corresponds to TRBD1 (6 bases). This CDR3 contains 15 residues. Germline V gene data show CDR1 as SEHNR and CDR2 as FQNEAQ (reference sequence). Trimming stripped 5 bases from V and 11 bases from J, with 19 bases between. CDR3 sequence reads: CASSASDSYNAPLHF. DNA for the CDR3: TGTGCCAGCAGCGCATCGGACAGTTACAATGCACCCCTCCACTTT.